The rows below give T cell receptor beta chains drawn from one sample of a study of beta chain features in type 1 diabetes. Some clones are missing from TCRdb's copy, which holds only in-frame ones; the method was immunoSEQ multiplex PCR. The table has approximately 170,000 clones, around 8% seen once. What was sequenced was central memory CD4+ T cells from blood. Source of these receptors: a woman aged 40 to 50 with type 1 diabetes. The CDR3 runs from the conserved cysteine through the conserved F or W. Some rows have no size entry. The others give once, few or many, or a class for an expanded clone.

clone size: few
V gene: TRBV28
J gene: TRBJ1-2
CDR3 protein: CASSLRGTYGYTF

clone size: -
V gene: TRBV9
J gene: TRBJ1-3
CDR3 protein: CASSGDIRSGNTIYF

clone size: few
V gene: TRBV6-6
J gene: TRBJ1-5
CDR3 protein: CASSNGQGNQPQHF

clone size: -
V gene: TRBV4-2
J gene: TRBJ2-5
CDR3 protein: CASGTSGETQYF

clone size: -
V gene: TRBV19
J gene: TRBJ1-5
CDR3 protein: CASSTTTGGPSQPQHF

clone size: few
V gene: TRBV4-1
J gene: TRBJ2-7
CDR3 protein: CASSRTSGETYEQYF

clone size: -
V gene: TRBV7-2
J gene: TRBJ1-1
CDR3 protein: CASSSGQNTEAFF

clone size: few
V gene: TRBV13
J gene: TRBJ2-1
CDR3 protein: CASSPGKGGRQFF

clone size: -
V gene: TRBV7-2
J gene: TRBJ2-2
CDR3 protein: CASSPYTGELFF

clone size: few
V gene: TRBV5-1
J gene: TRBJ2-5
CDR3 protein: CASSFNSGGAETQYF

clone size: -
V gene: TRBV5-1
J gene: TRBJ2-5
CDR3 protein: CASSLAPAGGETQYF

clone size: -
V gene: TRBV6-6
J gene: TRBJ2-7
CDR3 protein: CASTFGGYEQYF

clone size: -
V gene: TRBV7-8
J gene: TRBJ2-7
CDR3 protein: CASSLGRGYEQYF

clone size: many
V gene: TRBV4-3
J gene: TRBJ2-3
CDR3 protein: CASSEGRDTQYF

clone size: few
V gene: TRBV5-5
J gene: TRBJ2-1
CDR3 protein: CASAGGGAYNEQFF

clone size: -
V gene: TRBV5-1
J gene: TRBJ2-5
CDR3 protein: CASSLGAETQYF

clone size: few
V gene: TRBV29-1
J gene: TRBJ1-2
CDR3 protein: CSVLLGGTGGAEGYTF

clone size: -
V gene: TRBV28
J gene: TRBJ2-3
CDR3 protein: CASSLSGSVGDTQYF

clone size: few
V gene: TRBV28
J gene: TRBJ1-5
CDR3 protein: CASRYRDRPHQPQHF

clone size: -
V gene: TRBV16
J gene: TRBJ1-5
CDR3 protein: CASSQTRPGDQPQHF

clone size: -
V gene: TRBV5-1
J gene: TRBJ2-5
CDR3 protein: CASSLVTSPSETQYF

clone size: few
V gene: TRBV7-2
J gene: TRBJ1-2
CDR3 protein: CASSNRQGNMDGYTF

clone size: -
V gene: TRBV29-1
J gene: TRBJ2-1
CDR3 protein: CSPSPPSGEQFF

clone size: many
V gene: TRBV15
J gene: TRBJ1-6
CDR3 protein: CATSRQRGSPLHF

clone size: -
V gene: TRBV7-9
J gene: TRBJ2-1
CDR3 protein: CASSLRSQGTGGYNEQFF

clone size: -
V gene: TRBV7-3
J gene: TRBJ1-1
CDR3 protein: CASSSGTQNTEAFF

clone size: few
V gene: TRBV18
J gene: TRBJ2-5
CDR3 protein: CASSPGEETQYF

clone size: -
V gene: TRBV4-3
J gene: TRBJ1-1
CDR3 protein: CASSQETGRNTEAFF

clone size: -
V gene: TRBV7-3
J gene: TRBJ2-2
CDR3 protein: CASSSQGSTGELFF

clone size: -
V gene: TRBV7-6
J gene: TRBJ2-7
CDR3 protein: CASSLEAPRSSEQYF

clone size: few
V gene: TRBV2
J gene: TRBJ2-5
CDR3 protein: CASRRGLAETQYF

clone size: -
V gene: TRBV29-1
J gene: TRBJ1-1
CDR3 protein: CSVWANTEAFF

clone size: few
V gene: TRBV6-5
J gene: TRBJ2-3
CDR3 protein: CASSPGTGRTDTQYF

clone size: few
V gene: TRBV7-3
J gene: TRBJ1-1
CDR3 protein: CASSSSPGSNTEAFF

clone size: -
V gene: TRBV27
J gene: TRBJ1-3
CDR3 protein: CASSQASGGNTIYF